The text below deals with one T cell receptor beta chain. The antigen is undetermined. This entry comes from a study of CXCR3-negative and CXCR3-positive naive CD8 T cells. General study results and limits: Higher TRB CDR3 hydrophobicity marked CXCR3-positive naive cells relative to CXCR3-negative naive cells.

The CDR3 is 16 amino acids. CDR1 and CDR2 from the germline V gene are MDHEN and SYDVKM. 5' RACE that incorporated UMI labels was used to prepare the TRB cDNA libraries. TCRdb reprocessed the 5' RACE reads and reports one entry per CDR3 protein, with no DNA. The sample table includes over 100,000 distinct CDR3 sequences. The chain has TRBV28 and TRBJ1-5. The origin of this receptor is a human donor in good health. Some clones in this sample may be carry-over from other donors' samples. Specimen: naive CXCR3- CD8+ T cells from blood. Subset in this sample: CD45RO-CCR7+CD27+CD95- naive CD8+ T cells lacking CXCR3 (TNR3-). CDR3 region: CASNNPVGYSNQPQHF.